The 6 T cell receptor beta chains in this list originate from one sample, sequenced in a study of blood T cell repertoires in COVID-19. TCRdb keeps only in-frame clones here, not all; method: immunoSEQ multiplex PCR. This table has around 15,000 clones, around nine tenths appearing once. The sequenced material came from peripheral blood. The receptors come from a man between 60 and 75 years old with active COVID-19.

V is TRBV11-2 and J is TRBJ1-6; 10 bases are a match to TRBD1. V lost 5 bases and J lost 7; bases outside the gene matches: 2. Per germline, CDR1 SGHAT and CDR2 FQNNGV. This CDR3 comprises 14 residues. For the CDR3, the DNA is TGTGCCAGCAGCCCGGGACAGGGGAATTCACCCCTCCACTTT. It encodes CASSPGQGNSPLHF.

This clone was observed once. The rearrangement uses TRBV15 and TRBJ2-3; 10 bases map to TRBD2. The junction had 10 bases not matched to a gene; V was cut back by 4 bases and J by 6 bases. The germline V gene has CDR1 LNHNV and CDR2 YYDKDF (reference sequence). CDR3 length equals 16 residues. CDR3 loop: CATSTRLAGAWDTQYF. DNA of the CDR3: TGTGCCACCAGCACCCGACTAGCGGGTGCCTGGGATACGCAGTATTTT. Supplemented by reference TRBV15 and TRBJ2-3, the full variable domain reads DAMVIQNPRYQVTQFGKPVTLSCSQTLNHNVMYWYQQKSSQAPKLLFHYYDKDFNNEADTPDNFQSRRPNTSFCFLDIRSPGLGDTAMYLCATSTRLAGAWDTQYFGPGTRLTVL.

The V and J genes are TRBV29-1 and TRBJ2-2; 7 nucleotides line up with TRBD1. The CDR3 is made up of 14 amino acids. Germline trimming cut 6 bases from V and 6 bases from J; bases unmatched to any gene: 10. CDR1 is SQVTM and CDR2 is ANQGSEA in the germline V gene. The CDR3 nucleotides read TGCAGCGTGAACCTACTGGACAGGCCCGGGGAGCTGTTTTTT. It translates to CSVNLLDRPGELFF.

The rearrangement uses TRBV2 and TRBJ2-2, with D perhaps TRBD2 (7 bases). The CDR3 spans 17 residues. Trimming pared 6 bases from V and 0 bases from J, leaving 17 bases between. Per germline, CDR1 SNHLY and CDR2 FYNNEI. The CDR3 here is CASSPRGGVSNTGELFF. The CDR3 nucleotides are TGTGCCAGCAGCCCAAGGGGGGGGGTCTCGAACACCGGGGAGCTGTTTTTT.

The V call is TRBV5-6, the J call TRBJ2-1, with D perhaps matching TRBD2 (5 bases). This CDR3 is 16 amino acids long. Between the trimmed V and J ends, which lost 7 bases and 2 bases, there was a span of 19 bases. In germline, CDR1 is SGHDT, CDR2 YYEEEE. CDR3 amino acids: CASRGSPGMAYNEQFF. DNA for the CDR3: TGTGCCAGCCGAGGATCCCCGGGGATGGCCTACAATGAGCAGTTCTTC. Using reference TRBV5-6 and TRBJ2-1 for the parts outside the CDR3, the full variable domain is DAGVTQSPTHLIKTRGQQVTLRCSPKSGHDTVSWYQQALGQGPQFIFQYYEEEERQRGNFPDRFSGHQFPNYSSELNVNALLLGDSALYLCASRGSPGMAYNEQFFGPGTRLTVL.

The chain couples TRBV19 to TRBJ1-2; TRBD1 might be the D (5 bases). The CDR3 totals 18 residues. Germline assignment: CDR1 LNHDA and CDR2 SQIVND (reference sequence). V was trimmed by 4 bases and J by 5 bases, leaving 26 bases between them. The CDR3 DNA follows: TGTGCCAGTAGTAGTATGGTACAAATCGGGCAGGGAAATTATGGCTACACCTTC. Encoded protein: CASSSMVQIGQGNYGYTF.